The TCR beta chain described here comes from a study of blood T cell repertoires in COVID-19. Study in general: The samples span acute and convalescent COVID-19 from the United States, Italy and Spain. PBMCs, B-cell-depleted T cells, or T cells were the source of the cDNA or gDNA that made up the material.

The CDR3 sequence is 19 residues long. J lost 1 base, V lost 7 bases, and 18 bases had no gene match. The germline V gene has CDR1 SGHAT and CDR2 FQNNGV. The authors' processing: Estimation of nucleated cell counts relied on the amplification of reference gene primers. Assay used: immunoSEQ multiplex PCR; TCRdb lists only in-frame clones, some missing. That table gives V, J and clone size, and the DNA gave D and trimming. The top ten hold approximately 5.4% of the sample, which has 230,000 or so clones, roughly 80% seen once. Input material: peripheral blood. The rearrangement links TRBV11-2 to TRBJ1-3, with 8 nucleotides matching TRBD1. This TCR was sampled from a human donor in a cohort sampled during active COVID-19. The chain's CDR3 is CASTQNPGATGGSGNTIYF. CDR3 nucleotides: TGTGCCAGCACCCAAAATCCAGGCGCCACAGGGGGATCTGGAAACACCATATATTTT.